This T cell receptor beta chain was observed in a study of cytomegalovirus exposure and HLA in healthy donors. Overall study findings and caveats: In vitro data verified a few CMV-associated chains as specific for CMV antigens. Rare sequences made up most TCRs, while some public TCRs were found in many donors.

Clones were sequenced by immunoSEQ multiplex PCR, and TCRdb holds only the in-frame ones, with some missing. The repertoire holds 250,000 or so clones, 90% seen once, with 0.3% to 0.4% in the top ten. V lost 6 bases to trimming and J lost 2 bases; unmatched junction nucleotides: 4. CDR3 length: 15 residues. Germline V CDR1 and CDR2: LNHDA, SQIVND (reference sequence). Of note for this clone: Antigen specificity is unknown.

These donors were members of the 120-subject validation cohort, a group separate from the approximately 670-subject first cohort. The sample was PBMCs. The sequence derives from a woman aged 18-29 years in good health and CMV-seronegative. The V call is TRBV19, the J call TRBJ2-2, with 9 bases that match TRBD1. The CDR3 DNA reads as TGTGCCAGTAGATGGACAGGGGCCAACACCGGGGAGCTGTTTTTT. Its translation: CASRWTGANTGELFF.